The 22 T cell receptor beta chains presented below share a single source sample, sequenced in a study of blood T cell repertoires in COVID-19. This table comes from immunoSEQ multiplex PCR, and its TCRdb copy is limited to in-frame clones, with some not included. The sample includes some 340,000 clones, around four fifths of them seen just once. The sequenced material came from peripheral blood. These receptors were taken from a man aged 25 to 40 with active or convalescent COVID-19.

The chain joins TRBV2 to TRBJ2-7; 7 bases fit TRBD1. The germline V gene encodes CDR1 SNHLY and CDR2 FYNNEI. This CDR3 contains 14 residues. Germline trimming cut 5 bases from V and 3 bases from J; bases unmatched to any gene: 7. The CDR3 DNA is TGTGCCAGCAGTACCCACCGGGACAGCTACGAGCAGTACTTC. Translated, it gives CASSTHRDSYEQYF.

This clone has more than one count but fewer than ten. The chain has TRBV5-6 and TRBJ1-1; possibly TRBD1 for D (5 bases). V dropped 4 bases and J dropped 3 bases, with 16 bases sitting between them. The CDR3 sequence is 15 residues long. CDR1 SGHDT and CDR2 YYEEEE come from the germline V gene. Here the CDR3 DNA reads TGTGCCAGCAGCGCGGCGGGGGGAGGATACACTGAAGCTTTCTTT. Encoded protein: CASSAAGGGYTEAFF. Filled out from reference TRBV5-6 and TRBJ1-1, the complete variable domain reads DAGVTQSPTHLIKTRGQQVTLRCSPKSGHDTVSWYQQALGQGPQFIFQYYEEEERQRGNFPDRFSGHQFPNYSSELNVNALLLGDSALYLCASSAAGGGYTEAFFGQGTRLTVV.

The CDR3 region is CASSQDRASGLSSYEQYF. The CDR3, as DNA: TGCGCCAGCAGCCAAGATCGGGCTAGCGGACTTTCTTCCTACGAGCAGTACTTC. The rearrangement links TRBV4-1 to TRBJ2-7; TRBD2 matches 7 bases. The V gene end was trimmed by 0 bases and the J gene end by 1 base; junction bases not matched to a gene: 12. CDR1 MGHRA and CDR2 YSYEKL come from the germline V gene. The CDR3 consists of 18 residues.

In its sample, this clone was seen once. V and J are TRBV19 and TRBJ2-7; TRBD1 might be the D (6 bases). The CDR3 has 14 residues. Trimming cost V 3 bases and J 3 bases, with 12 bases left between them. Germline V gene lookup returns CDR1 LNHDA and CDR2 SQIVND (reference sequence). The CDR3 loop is CASSIQGKGYEQYF. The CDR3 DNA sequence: TGTGCCAGTAGTATCCAGGGGAAGGGCTACGAGCAGTACTTC.

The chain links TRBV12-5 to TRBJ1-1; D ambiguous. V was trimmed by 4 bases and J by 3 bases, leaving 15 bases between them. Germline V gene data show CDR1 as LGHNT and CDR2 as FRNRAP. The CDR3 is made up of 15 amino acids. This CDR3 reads CASGSTRTGDTEAFF. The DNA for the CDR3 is TGTGCTAGTGGTTCTACCCGGACGGGAGACACTGAAGCTTTCTTT. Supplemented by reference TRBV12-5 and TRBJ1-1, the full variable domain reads DARVTQTPRHKVTEMGQEVTMRCQPILGHNTVFWYRQTMMQGLELLAYFRNRAPLDDSGMPKDRFSAEMPDATLATLKIQPSEPRDSAVYFCASGSTRTGDTEAFFGQGTRLTVV.

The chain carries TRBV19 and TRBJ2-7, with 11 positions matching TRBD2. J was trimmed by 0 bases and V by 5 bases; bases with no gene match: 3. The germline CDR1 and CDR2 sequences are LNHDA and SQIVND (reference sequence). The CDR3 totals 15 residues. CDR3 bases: TGTGCCAGTAGTCGACTAGCGGGGACCTCCTACGAGCAGTACTTC. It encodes CASSRLAGTSYEQYF.

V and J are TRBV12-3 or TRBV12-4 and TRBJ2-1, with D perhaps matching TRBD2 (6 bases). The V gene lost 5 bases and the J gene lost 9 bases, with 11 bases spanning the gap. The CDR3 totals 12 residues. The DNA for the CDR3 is TGTGCCAGCAGTACTAGCTTCATTGAGCAGTTCTTC. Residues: CASSTSFIEQFF.

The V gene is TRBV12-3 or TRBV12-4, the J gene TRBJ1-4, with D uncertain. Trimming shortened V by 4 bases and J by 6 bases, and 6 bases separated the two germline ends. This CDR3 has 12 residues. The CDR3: CASSYRDEKLFF. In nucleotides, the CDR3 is TGTGCCAGCAGTTACCGGGATGAAAAACTGTTTTTT.

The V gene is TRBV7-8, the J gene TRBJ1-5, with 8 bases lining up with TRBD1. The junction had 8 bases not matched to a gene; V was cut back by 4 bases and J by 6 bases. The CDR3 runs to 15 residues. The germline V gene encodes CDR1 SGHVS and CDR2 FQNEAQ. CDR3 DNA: TGTGCCAGCAGCTCAGGACAGGGCTTCGGTCAGCCCCAGCATTTT. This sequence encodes CASSSGQGFGQPQHF.

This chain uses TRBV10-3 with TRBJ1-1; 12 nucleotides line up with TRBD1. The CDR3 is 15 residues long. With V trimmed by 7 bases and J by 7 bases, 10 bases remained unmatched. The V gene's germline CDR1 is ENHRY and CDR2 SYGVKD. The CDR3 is CAITEGGQGAFEAFF. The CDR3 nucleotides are TGTGCCATCACCGAGGGGGGACAGGGGGCGTTTGAAGCTTTCTTT.

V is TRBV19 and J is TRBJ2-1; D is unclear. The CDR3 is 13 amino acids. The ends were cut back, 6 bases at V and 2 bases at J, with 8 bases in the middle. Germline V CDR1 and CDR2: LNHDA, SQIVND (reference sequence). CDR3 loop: CASSQTAYNEQFF. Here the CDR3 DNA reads TGTGCCAGTAGCCAGACTGCCTACAATGAGCAGTTCTTC.

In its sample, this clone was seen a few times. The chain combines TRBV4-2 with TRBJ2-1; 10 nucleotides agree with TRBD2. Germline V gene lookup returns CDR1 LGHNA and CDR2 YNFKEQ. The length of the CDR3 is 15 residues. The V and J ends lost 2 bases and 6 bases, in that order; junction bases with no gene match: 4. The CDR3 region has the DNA TGTGCCAGCAGCCAACCCGGGACTAGCGCCAATGAGCAGTTCTTC. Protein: CASSQPGTSANEQFF.

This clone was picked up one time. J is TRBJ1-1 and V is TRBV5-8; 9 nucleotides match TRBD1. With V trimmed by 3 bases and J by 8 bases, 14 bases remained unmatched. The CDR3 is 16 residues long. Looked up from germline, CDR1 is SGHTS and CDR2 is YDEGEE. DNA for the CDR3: TGTGCCAGCAGCTGGGGGGGACAGGGCGCCCCCATGGAAGCTTTCTTT. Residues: CASSWGGQGAPMEAFF. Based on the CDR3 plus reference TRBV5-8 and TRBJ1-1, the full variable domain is EAGVTQSPTHLIKTRGQQATLRCSPISGHTSVYWYQQALGLGLQFLLWYDEGEERNRGNFPPRFSGRQFPNYSSELNVNALELEDSALYLCASSWGGQGAPMEAFFGQGTRLTVV.

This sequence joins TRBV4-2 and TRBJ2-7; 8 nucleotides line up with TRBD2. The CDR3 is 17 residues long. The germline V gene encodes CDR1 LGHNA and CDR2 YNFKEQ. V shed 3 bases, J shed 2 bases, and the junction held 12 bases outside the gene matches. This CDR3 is CASSQGLSGARPYEQYF. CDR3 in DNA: TGTGCCAGCAGCCAGGGCCTTAGCGGGGCCCGACCCTACGAGCAGTACTTC.

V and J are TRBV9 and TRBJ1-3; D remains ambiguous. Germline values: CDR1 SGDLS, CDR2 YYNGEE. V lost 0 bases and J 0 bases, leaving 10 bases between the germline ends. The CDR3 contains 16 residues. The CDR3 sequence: CASSVAPFGSGNTIYF. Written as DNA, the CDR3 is TGTGCCAGCAGCGTAGCACCCTTCGGCTCTGGAAACACCATATATTTT.

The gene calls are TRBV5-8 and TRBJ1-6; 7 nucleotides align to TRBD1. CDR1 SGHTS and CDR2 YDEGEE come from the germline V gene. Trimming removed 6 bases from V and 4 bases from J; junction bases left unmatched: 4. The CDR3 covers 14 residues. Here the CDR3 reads CASTPGQYNSPLHF. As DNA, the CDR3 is TGTGCCAGCACCCCGGGACAGTATAATTCACCCCTCCACTTT.

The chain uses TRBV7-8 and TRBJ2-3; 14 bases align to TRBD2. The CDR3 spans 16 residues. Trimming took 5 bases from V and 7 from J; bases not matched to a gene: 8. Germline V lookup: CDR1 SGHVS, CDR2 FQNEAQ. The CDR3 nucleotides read TGTGCCAGCAGCCCCTCTGGACTAGCGGGGGGCTATACGCAGTATTTT. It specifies CASSPSGLAGGYTQYF.

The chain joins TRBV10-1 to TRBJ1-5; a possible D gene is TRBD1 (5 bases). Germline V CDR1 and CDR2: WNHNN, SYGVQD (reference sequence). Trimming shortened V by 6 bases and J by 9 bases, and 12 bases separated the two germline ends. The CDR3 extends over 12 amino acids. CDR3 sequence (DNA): TGCGCCAGCAGGGAAGGAGGGGTGCCCCAGCATTTT. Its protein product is CASREGGVPQHF.

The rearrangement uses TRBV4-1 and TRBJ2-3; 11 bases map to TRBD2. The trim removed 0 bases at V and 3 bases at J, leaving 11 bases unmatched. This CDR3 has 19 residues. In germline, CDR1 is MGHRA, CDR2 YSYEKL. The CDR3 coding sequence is TGCGCCAGCAGCCAAGATCGGGGACTAGCGGAAGTAGCAACAGATACGCAGTATTTT. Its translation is CASSQDRGLAEVATDTQYF.

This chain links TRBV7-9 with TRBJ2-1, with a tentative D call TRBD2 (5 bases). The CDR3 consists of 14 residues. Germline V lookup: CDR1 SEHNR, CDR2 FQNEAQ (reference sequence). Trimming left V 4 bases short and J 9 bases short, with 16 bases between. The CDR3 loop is CASSSSLGRGEQFF. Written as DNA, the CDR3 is TGTGCCAGCAGCTCTAGCTTGGGTCGGGGTGAGCAGTTCTTC. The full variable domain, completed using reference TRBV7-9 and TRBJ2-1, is DTGVSQNPRHKITKRGQNVTFRCDPISEHNRLYWYRQTLGQGPEFLTYFQNEAQLEKSRLLSDRFSAERPKGSFSTLEIQRTEQGDSAMYLCASSSSLGRGEQFFGPGTRLTVL.

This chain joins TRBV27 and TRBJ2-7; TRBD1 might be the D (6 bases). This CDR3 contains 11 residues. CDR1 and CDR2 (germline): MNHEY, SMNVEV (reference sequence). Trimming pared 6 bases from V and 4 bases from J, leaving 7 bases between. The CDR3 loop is CASRDRYEQYF. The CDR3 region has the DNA TGTGCCAGCAGAGACAGGTACGAGCAGTACTTC.

The DNA for the CDR3 is TGTGCCAGCAGCTTGGGACAGGGGAAGAACCAGCCCCAGCATTTT. This gives the protein CASSLGQGKNQPQHF. V usage is TRBV5-6 and J usage is TRBJ1-5; 8 bases agree with TRBD1. With 0 bases clipped from V and 7 bases from J, the junction kept 6 bases outside the gene matches. This CDR3 is 15 amino acids long. Germline V gene data show CDR1 as SGHDT and CDR2 as YYEEEE.